Presented here are 16 T cell receptor beta chains from one specimen sequenced in a study of cytomegalovirus exposure and HLA in healthy donors. The PCR contained 60 Vbeta and 13 Jbeta primers. Libraries were prepared by immunoSEQ multiplex PCR; TCRdb keeps only in-frame clonotypes and omits some of them. The sample lists about 300,000 clones; 75% to 90% were seen once. Sequencing input: PBMCs. These TCRs come from a man aged 35 to 55 in good health and CMV-seropositive.

The rearrangement links TRBV27 to TRBJ1-2; TRBD1 matches at 7 bases. J lost 4 bases, V lost 5 bases, and 7 bases had no gene match. The CDR3 covers 14 residues. CDR1 and CDR2 from the germline V gene are MNHEY and SMNVEV (reference sequence). For the CDR3, the DNA is TGTGCCAGCAGTCCTCCAGGGGGTGGCTATGGCTACACCTTC. This translates into CASSPPGGGYGYTF.

V usage is TRBV4-2 and J usage is TRBJ1-2; possibly TRBD1 for D (6 bases). CDR3 length: 16 residues. The germline V and J ends were trimmed by 0 bases and 3 bases, with 14 bases remaining between them. Germline values: CDR1 LGHNA, CDR2 YNFKEQ. CDR3: CASSQDYQGSDYGYTF. The CDR3 nucleotides are TGTGCCAGCAGCCAAGATTATCAGGGGAGCGACTATGGCTACACCTTC.

The chain employs TRBV4-1 and TRBJ2-1; 10 bases are a match to TRBD2. J gave up 8 bases and V 3 bases, and 13 bases lay outside the gene matches. This CDR3 contains 17 residues. Germline CDR1 MGHRA, CDR2 YSYEKL. The CDR3 region is CASSQVLSLAGVHEQFF. As DNA, the CDR3 is TGCGCCAGCAGCCAGGTCCTATCCCTAGCGGGAGTCCATGAGCAGTTCTTC.

The V and J genes are TRBV19 and TRBJ2-7, with 13 positions matching TRBD2. CDR1 is LNHDA and CDR2 is SQIVND in the germline V gene (reference sequence). J gave up 1 base and V 5 bases, and 8 bases lay outside the gene matches. The CDR3 spans 17 residues. CDR3 DNA: TGTGCCAGTAGTTCCAACGGACTAGCGGGAGTATCCTACGAGCAGTACTTC. It specifies CASSSNGLAGVSYEQYF.

The gene calls are TRBV7-2 and TRBJ1-4, with TRBD1 as a possible D gene (6 bases). The germline CDR1 and CDR2 sequences are SGHTA and FQGNSA. The CDR3 runs to 14 residues. V lost 6 bases and J 7 bases, leaving 15 bases between the germline ends. As DNA, the CDR3 is TGTGCCAGCAGTTCAGGGGTCGATGTTGAAAAACTGTTTTTT. Its protein is CASSSGVDVEKLFF.

V gene TRBV14 combines with J gene TRBJ2-3; 10 bases are shared with TRBD2. In germline, CDR1 is SGHDN, CDR2 FVKESK. The CDR3 loop spans 13 amino acids. Trimming took 4 bases from V and 14 from J; bases not matched to a gene: 9. This chain's CDR3 is CASSLTLAGVLYF. The CDR3 DNA sequence: TGTGCCAGCAGCCTCACCCTAGCGGGAGTTTTGTATTTT.

This sequence joins TRBV11-2 and TRBJ2-5, with 9 bases that match TRBD2. CDR3 size: 16 residues. Trimming cost V 6 bases and J 5 bases; bases outside gene matches: 13. Germline CDR1 SGHAT, CDR2 FQNNGV. The CDR3 DNA follows: TGTGCCAGCAGATTCAGGGCTACTAGCGGGCGTGAGACCCAGTACTTC. Residues: CASRFRATSGRETQYF.

The chain uses TRBV28 and TRBJ2-7, with TRBD1 matching 10 bases. V dropped 8 bases and J dropped 5; count of bases not matched to a gene: 6. The CDR3 length is 13 residues. Germline CDR1 reads MDHEN; CDR2 reads SYDVKM. CDR3 DNA: TGTGCCAGCGCAATGGGGACAGGGGACGAGCAGTACTTC. This encodes CASAMGTGDEQYF. The full variable domain, its missing parts supplied by reference TRBV28 and TRBJ2-7, is DVKVTQSSRYLVKRTGEKVFLECVQDMDHENMFWYRQDPGLGLRLIYFSYDVKMKEKGDIPEGYSVSREKKERFSLILESASTNQTSMYLCASAMGTGDEQYFGPGTRLTVT.

The chain uses TRBV25-1 and TRBJ2-3; 7 nucleotides match TRBD1. With 1 base clipped from V and 0 bases from J, the junction kept 4 bases outside the gene matches. The CDR3 has 16 residues. The germline gives CDR1 MGHDK, CDR2 SYGVNS. CDR3 in amino acids: CASSEWGQSSTDTQYF. The DNA of the CDR3 is TGTGCCAGCAGTGAATGGGGACAGAGTAGCACAGATACGCAGTATTTT. The full variable domain, with the rest looked up from reference TRBV25-1 and TRBJ2-3, is EADIYQTPRYLVIGTGKKITLECSQTMGHDKMYWYQQDPGMELHLIHYSYGVNSTEKGDLSSESTVSRIRTEHFPLTLESARPSHTSQYLCASSEWGQSSTDTQYFGPGTRLTVL.

CDR3 bases: TGTGCCAGTAGACCCGGACAGAAATACAATGAGCAGTTCTTC. Translation gives CASRPGQKYNEQFF. The rearrangement uses TRBV19 and TRBJ2-1, with D possibly being TRBD1 (6 bases). This CDR3 is 14 amino acids long. Per germline, CDR1 LNHDA and CDR2 SQIVND (reference sequence). V lost 6 bases and J lost 4, with 13 bases in between.

The chain recombines TRBV5-1 with TRBJ2-5; D is ambiguous. The CDR3 runs 14 residues. Germline assignment: CDR1 SGHRS and CDR2 YFSETQ. The germline V and J ends were trimmed by 0 bases and 2 bases, with 8 bases remaining between them. CDR3 in DNA: TGCGCCAGCAGCTTGGTCTCGGTTCAAGAGACCCAGTACTTC. Its translation is CASSLVSVQETQYF.

In this sample, this clone turned up a few times. The rearrangement joins TRBV25-1 to TRBJ2-7, with 10 bases aligning to TRBD2. The CDR3 contains 16 residues. V shed 7 bases, J shed 5 bases, and the junction held 14 bases outside the gene matches. CDR1 is MGHDK and CDR2 is SYGVNS in the germline V gene. CDR3 in amino acids: CASIGTSEPVRDEQYF. DNA of the CDR3: TGTGCCAGCATTGGGACTAGCGAGCCGGTAAGGGACGAGCAGTACTTC.

V gene TRBV28 combines with J gene TRBJ2-3; possible D gene TRBD2, 6 bases. The germline V gene has CDR1 MDHEN and CDR2 SYDVKM. This CDR3 region has 14 residues. The V gene lost 11 bases and the J gene lost 2 bases, with 17 bases spanning the gap. Here the CDR3 reads CAPRGREDTDTQYF. In DNA, the CDR3 is TGTGCCCCCCGAGGGCGGGAAGACACAGATACGCAGTATTTT. The entire variable domain, with the rest obtained from reference TRBV28 and TRBJ2-3, is as follows: DVKVTQSSRYLVKRTGEKVFLECVQDMDHENMFWYRQDPGLGLRLIYFSYDVKMKEKGDIPEGYSVSREKKERFSLILESASTNQTSMYLCAPRGREDTDTQYFGPGTRLTVL.

The chain is built from TRBV7-2 and TRBJ2-7; D perhaps matches TRBD1 (5 bases). CDR1 is SGHTA, CDR2 FQGNSA, per germline. The CDR3 is 13 residues long. Trimming pared 2 bases from V and 2 bases from J, leaving 7 bases between. As DNA, the CDR3 is TGTGCCAGCAGCTTATCAGGGACCTACGAGCAGTACTTC. It specifies CASSLSGTYEQYF.

This chain uses TRBV5-4 with TRBJ2-5; 11 bases match TRBD1. TRBJ2-7 explains the end of the DNA better; the J call may be wrong. The germline gives CDR1 SGHNT, CDR2 YYREEE (reference sequence). This CDR3 region has 15 residues. The CDR3 DNA reads as TGTGCCAGCAGCTTGGTGGGACAGGGGGCCTACGAGCAGTACTTC. This encodes CASSLVGQGAYEQYF.

V and J are TRBV6-5 and TRBJ2-7, with 9 bases that match TRBD2. Germline CDR1 MNHEY, CDR2 SVGAGI. J gave up 5 bases and V 5 bases, and 7 bases lay outside the gene matches. The CDR3 runs to 14 residues. CDR3 bases: TGTGCCAGCAGTGCGGGACTAGCCTGGGACGAGCAGTACTTC. This encodes CASSAGLAWDEQYF.